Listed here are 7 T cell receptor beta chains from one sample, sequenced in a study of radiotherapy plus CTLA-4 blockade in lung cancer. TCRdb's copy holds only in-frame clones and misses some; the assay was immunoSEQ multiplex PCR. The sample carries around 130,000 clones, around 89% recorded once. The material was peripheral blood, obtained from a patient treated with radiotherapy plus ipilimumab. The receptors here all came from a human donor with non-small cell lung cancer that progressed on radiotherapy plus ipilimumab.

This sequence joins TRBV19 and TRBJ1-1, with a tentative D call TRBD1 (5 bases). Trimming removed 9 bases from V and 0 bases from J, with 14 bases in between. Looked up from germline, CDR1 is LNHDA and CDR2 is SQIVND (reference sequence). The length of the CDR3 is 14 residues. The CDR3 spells CASKASGVNTEAFF. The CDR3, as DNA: TGTGCCAGCAAGGCATCGGGGGTGAACACTGAAGCTTTCTTT.

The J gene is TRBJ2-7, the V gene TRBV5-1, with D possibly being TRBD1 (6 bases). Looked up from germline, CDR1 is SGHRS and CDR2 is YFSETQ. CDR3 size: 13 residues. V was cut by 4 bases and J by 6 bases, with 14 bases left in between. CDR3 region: CASSTIDRTEQYF. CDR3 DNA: TGCGCCAGCAGCACCATCGACAGGACCGAGCAGTACTTC.

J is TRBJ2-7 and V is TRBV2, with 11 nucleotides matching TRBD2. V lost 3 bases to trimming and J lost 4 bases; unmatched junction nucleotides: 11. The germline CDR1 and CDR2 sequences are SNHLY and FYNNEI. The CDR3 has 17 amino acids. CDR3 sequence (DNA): TGTGCCAGCAGTGAGGGGCTAGCGGGAGGTCGAGGTTACGAGCAGTACTTC. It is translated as CASSEGLAGGRGYEQYF.

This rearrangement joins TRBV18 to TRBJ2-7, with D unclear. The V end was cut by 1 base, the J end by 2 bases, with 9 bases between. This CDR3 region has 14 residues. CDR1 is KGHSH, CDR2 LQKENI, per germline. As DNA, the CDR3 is TGTGCCAGCTCACCACTTCCGGAGCCCTACGAGCAGTACTTC. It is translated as CASSPLPEPYEQYF. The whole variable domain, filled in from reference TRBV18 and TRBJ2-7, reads NAGVMQNPRHLVRRRGQEARLRCSPMKGHSHVYWYRQLPEEGLKFMVYLQKENIIDESGMPKERFSAEFPKEGPSILRIQQVVRGDSAAYFCASSPLPEPYEQYFGPGTRLTVT.

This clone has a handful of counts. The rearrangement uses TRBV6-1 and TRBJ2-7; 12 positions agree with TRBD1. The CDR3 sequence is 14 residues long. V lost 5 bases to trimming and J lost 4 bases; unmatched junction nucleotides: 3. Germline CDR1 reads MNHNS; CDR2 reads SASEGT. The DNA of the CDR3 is TGTGCCAGCAGTTGGGACAGGGGGCCGTACGAGCAGTACTTC. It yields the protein CASSWDRGPYEQYF.

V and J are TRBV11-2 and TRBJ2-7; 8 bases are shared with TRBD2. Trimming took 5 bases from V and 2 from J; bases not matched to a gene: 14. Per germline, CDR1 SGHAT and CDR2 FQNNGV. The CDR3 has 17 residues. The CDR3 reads CASSPRGGGSLTYEQYF. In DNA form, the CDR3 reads TGTGCCAGCAGCCCCCGGGGGGGCGGGAGTCTGACCTACGAGCAGTACTTC.

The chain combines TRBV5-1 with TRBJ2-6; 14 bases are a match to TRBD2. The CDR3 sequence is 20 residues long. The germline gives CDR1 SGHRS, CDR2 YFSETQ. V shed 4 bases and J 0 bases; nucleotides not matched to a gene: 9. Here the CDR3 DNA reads TGCGCCAGCAGCGCACTTCCGGGACTAGCGGGAGCCTCTGGGGCCAACGTCCTGACTTTC. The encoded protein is CASSALPGLAGASGANVLTF.